The present entry profiles one T cell receptor (beta chain) with its context. Its antigen remains undetermined. No clone much larger than this one lies a single base away; base qualities are absent. This sample was taken from a study of control samples from healthy donors and cancer patients (dated by TCRdb to about 2020). Library generation was performed with the immunoSEQ multiplex PCR assay. This immuneACCESS table, as held by TCRdb, lists in-frame sequences with V and J called but not all clones. Of the missing ones, under half trace to an unresolved V gene in checked studies; the others have no known cause. In all, the sample holds about 160,000 clones, and nearly 96% of those were seen once. Just over 1% of the sample rests with the top ten. The CDR3 goes from the cysteine to the phenylalanine over 14 residues. This entry keeps only the CDR3 DNA: 42 bases, framed from base 1. CDR1 and CDR2, looked up from the germline V gene, are SGHRS and YFSETQ. V loses 7 bases at its end and J loses 5 bases; junction bases beyond the gene matches: 10.

The chain employs TRBV5-1 and TRBJ1-2, with TRBD1 matching 8 junction bases. Sequencing was carried out using blood. The sequence came from a woman aged 30 to 39 in good health. The nucleotide sequence reads as follows: TGCGCCAGCTCCCAGGGGGCATTTTGGTATGGCTACACCTTC. Its coded protein is CASSQGAFWYGYTF.